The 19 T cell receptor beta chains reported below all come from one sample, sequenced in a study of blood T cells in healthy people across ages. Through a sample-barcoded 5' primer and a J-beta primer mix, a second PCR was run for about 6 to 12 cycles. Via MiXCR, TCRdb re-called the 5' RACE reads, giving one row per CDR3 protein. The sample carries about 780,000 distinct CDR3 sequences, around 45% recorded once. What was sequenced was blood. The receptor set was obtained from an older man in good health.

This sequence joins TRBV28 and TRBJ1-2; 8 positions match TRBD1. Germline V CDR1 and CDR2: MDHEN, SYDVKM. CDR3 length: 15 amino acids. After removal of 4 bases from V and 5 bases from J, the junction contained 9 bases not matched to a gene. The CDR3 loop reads CASSSPTGGRYGYTF. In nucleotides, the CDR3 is TGTGCCAGCAGTTCCCCAACAGGGGGTAGGTATGGCTACACCTTC.

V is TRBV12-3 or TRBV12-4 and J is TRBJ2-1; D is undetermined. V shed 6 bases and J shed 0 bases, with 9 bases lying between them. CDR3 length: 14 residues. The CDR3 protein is CASRRSSSYNEQFF. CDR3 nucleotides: TGTGCCAGCAGGAGAAGTAGCTCCTACAATGAGCAGTTCTTC.

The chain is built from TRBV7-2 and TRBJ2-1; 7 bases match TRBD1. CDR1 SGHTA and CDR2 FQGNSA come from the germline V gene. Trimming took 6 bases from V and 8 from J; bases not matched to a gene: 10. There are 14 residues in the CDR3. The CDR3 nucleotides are TGTGCCAGCAGACCGGCGACAGGGTTCGATGAGCAGTTCTTC. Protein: CASRPATGFDEQFF.

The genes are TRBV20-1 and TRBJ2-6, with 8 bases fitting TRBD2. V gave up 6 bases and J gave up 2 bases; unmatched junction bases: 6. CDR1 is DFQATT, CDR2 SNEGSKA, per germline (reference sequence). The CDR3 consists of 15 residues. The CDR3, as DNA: TGCAGTGCGAGTAGCGGGATAACTGGGGCCAACGTCCTGACTTTC. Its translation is CSASSGITGANVLTF.

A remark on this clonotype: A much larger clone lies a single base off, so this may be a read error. This CDR3 is CASSWGQSATNEKLFF. The CDR3 DNA is TGCGCCAGCAGTTGGGGACAGAGTGCAACTAATGAAAAACTGTTTTTT. J is TRBJ1-4 and V is TRBV5-1; TRBD1 aligns across 7 bases. The CDR3 has 16 residues. Looked up from germline, CDR1 is SGHRS and CDR2 is YFSETQ. V dropped 5 bases and J dropped 0; count of bases not matched to a gene: 7.

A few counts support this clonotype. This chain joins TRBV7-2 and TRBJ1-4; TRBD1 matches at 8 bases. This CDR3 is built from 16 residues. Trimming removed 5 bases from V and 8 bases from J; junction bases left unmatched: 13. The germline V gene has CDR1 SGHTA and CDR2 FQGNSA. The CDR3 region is CASSPIGAGGLEKLFF. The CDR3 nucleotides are TGTGCCAGCAGCCCGATCGGGGCAGGGGGCCTGGAAAAACTGTTTTTT.

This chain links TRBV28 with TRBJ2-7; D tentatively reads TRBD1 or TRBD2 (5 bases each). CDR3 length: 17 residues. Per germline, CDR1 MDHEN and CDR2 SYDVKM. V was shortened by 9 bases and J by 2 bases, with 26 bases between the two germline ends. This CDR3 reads CARSLPSGPSTPYEQYF. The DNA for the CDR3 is TGTGCCAGAAGTCTACCGTCGGGACCCTCAACCCCCTACGAGCAGTACTTC.

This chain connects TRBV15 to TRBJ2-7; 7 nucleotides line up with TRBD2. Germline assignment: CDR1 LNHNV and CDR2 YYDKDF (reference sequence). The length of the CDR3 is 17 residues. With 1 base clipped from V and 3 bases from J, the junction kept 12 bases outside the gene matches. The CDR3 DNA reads TGTGCCACCAGCAGAGGGGGGGGGTCTATAGCTTTCTACGAGCAGTACTTC. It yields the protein CATSRGGGSIAFYEQYF.

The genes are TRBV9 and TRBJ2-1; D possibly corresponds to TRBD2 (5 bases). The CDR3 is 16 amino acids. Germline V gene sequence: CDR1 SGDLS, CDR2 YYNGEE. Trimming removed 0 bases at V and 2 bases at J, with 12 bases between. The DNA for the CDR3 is TGTGCCAGCAGCGTAGGAGGGCGGCCCGCCTACAATGAGCAGTTCTTC. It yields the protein CASSVGGRPAYNEQFF.

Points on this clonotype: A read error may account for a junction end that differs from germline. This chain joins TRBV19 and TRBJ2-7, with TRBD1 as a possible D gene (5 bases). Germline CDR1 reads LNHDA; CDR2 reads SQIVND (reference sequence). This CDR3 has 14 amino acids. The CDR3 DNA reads TGTGCCAGTAGTATTAGGCAGGGATTGTACGGGCAGTACTTC. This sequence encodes CASSIRQGLYGQYF. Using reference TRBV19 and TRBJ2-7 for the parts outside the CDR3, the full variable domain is DGGITQSPKYLFRKEGQNVTLSCEQNLNHDAMYWYRQDPGQGLRLIYYSQIVNDFQKGDIAEGYSVSREKKESFPLTVTSAQKNPTAFYLCASSIRQGLYGQYFGPGTRLTVT.

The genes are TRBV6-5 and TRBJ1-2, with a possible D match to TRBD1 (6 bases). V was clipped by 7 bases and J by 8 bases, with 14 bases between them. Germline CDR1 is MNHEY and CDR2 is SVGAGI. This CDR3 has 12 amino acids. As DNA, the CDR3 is TGTGCCAGCACCAACGGGGGACACGGCTACACCTTC. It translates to CASTNGGHGYTF.

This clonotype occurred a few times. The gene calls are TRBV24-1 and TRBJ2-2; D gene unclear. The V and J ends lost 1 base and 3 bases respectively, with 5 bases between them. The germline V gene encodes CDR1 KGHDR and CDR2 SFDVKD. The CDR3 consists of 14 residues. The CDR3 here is CATSDFEDTGELFF. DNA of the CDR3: TGTGCCACCAGTGATTTTGAGGACACCGGGGAGCTGTTTTTT.

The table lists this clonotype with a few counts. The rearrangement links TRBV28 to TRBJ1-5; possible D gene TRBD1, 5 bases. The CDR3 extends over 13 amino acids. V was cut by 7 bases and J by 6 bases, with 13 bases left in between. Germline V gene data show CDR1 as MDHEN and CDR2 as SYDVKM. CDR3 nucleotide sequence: TGTGCCAGCAAAGAAGGGGAGGCTCAGCCCCAGCATTTT. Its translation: CASKEGEAQPQHF.

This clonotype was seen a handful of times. The CDR3 loop is CSARVAGREEQYF. The DNA for the CDR3 is TGCAGTGCTAGAGTAGCGGGGCGGGAGGAGCAGTACTTC. V gene TRBV20-1 combines with J gene TRBJ2-5, with 8 nucleotides matching TRBD2. The CDR3 consists of 13 residues. Germline trimming cut 1 base from V and 11 bases from J; bases unmatched to any gene: 9. Germline V gene lookup returns CDR1 DFQATT and CDR2 SNEGSKA (reference sequence).

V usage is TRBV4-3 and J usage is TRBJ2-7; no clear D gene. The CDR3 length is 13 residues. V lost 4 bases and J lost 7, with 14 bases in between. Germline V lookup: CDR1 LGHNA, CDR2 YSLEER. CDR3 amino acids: CASSRNRDNEQYF. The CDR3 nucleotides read TGCGCCAGCAGCCGGAACCGCGACAATGAGCAGTACTTC.

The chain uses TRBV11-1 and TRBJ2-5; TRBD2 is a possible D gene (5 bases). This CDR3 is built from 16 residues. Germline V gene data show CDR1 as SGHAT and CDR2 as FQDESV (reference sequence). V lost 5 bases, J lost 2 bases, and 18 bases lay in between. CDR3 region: CASSLSPGPGQETQYF. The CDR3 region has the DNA TGTGCCAGCAGCCTAAGTCCCGGACCGGGACAAGAGACCCAGTACTTC.

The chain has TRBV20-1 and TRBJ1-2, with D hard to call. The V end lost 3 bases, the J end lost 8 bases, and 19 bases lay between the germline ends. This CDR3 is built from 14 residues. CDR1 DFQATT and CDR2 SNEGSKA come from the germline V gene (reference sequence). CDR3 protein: CSASRTWIQSGYTF. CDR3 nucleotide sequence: TGCAGTGCTAGTAGGACCTGGATTCAGAGCGGCTACACCTTC.

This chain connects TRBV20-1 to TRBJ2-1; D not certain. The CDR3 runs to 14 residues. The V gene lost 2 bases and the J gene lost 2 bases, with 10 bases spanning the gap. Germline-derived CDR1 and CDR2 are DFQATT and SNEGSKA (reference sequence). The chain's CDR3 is CSARPASPYNEQFF. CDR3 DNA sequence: TGCAGTGCTAGACCAGCCTCCCCCTACAATGAGCAGTTCTTC.

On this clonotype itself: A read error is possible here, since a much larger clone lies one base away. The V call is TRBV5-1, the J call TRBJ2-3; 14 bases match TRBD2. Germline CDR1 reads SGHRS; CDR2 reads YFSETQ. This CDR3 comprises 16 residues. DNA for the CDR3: TGCGCCAGCGCGGGGACTAGCGGGAGCGGCACAGGTACGCAGTATTTT. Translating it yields CASAGTSGSGTGTQYF. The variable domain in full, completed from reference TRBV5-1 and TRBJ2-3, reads KAGVTQTPRYLIKTRGQQVTLSCSPISGHRSVSWYQQTPGQGLQFLFEYFSETQRNKGNFPGRFSGRQFSNSRSEMNVSTLELGDSALYLCASAGTSGSGTGTQYFGPGTRLTVL.